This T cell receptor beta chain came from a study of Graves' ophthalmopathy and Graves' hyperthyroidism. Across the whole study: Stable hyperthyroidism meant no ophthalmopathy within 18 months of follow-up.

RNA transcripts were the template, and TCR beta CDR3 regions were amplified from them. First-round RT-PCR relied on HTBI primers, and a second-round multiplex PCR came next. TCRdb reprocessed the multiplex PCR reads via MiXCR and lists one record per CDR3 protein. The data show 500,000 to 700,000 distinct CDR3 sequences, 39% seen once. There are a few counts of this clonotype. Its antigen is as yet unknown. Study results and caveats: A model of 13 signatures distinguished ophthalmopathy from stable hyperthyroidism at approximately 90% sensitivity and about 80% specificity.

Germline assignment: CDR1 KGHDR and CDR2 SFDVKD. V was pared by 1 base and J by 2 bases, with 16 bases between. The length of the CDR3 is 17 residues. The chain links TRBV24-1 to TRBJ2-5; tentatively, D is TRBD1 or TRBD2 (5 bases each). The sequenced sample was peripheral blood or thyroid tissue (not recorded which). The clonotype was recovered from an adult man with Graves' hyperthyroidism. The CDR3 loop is CATSDFFGTPTQETQYF. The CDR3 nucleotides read TGTGCCACCAGTGATTTCTTCGGGACGCCCACGCAAGAGACCCAGTACTTC.